One and the same sample provided the 14 T cell receptor beta chains below, sequenced in a study of CD8 T cells in Susac syndrome. With random hexamers, roughly 0.5 to 1 ug RNA was reverse transcribed. Each CDR3 protein gets one entry after TCRdb re-called the immunoSEQ multiplex PCR reads with MiXCR. This table holds approximately 54,000 distinct CDR3 sequences, about 95% found once. The sample comprised CD8+ T cells from PBMCs. The receptor source for this set is a human donor with Susac syndrome.

This clonotype was seen a single time. The chain joins TRBV12-5 to TRBJ1-2; tentative D call: TRBD1 (5 bases). The CDR3 has 20 residues. CDR1 is LGHNT, CDR2 FRNRAP, per germline. V lost 1 base and J lost 4, with 28 bases in between. The CDR3 loop is CASGLGSTGGAAGGVYGYTF. CDR3 in DNA: TGTGCTAGTGGTTTGGGCTCCACAGGAGGTGCTGCCGGCGGTGTCTATGGCTACACCTTC.

This chain joins TRBV4-1 and TRBJ2-5, with TRBD1 matching over 8 bases. The CDR3 spans 14 residues. Trimming removed 6 bases from V and 4 bases from J; junction bases left unmatched: 7. CDR1 MGHRA and CDR2 YSYEKL come from the germline V gene. The DNA of the CDR3 is TGCGCCAGCAGACCCGGACAGGGACGAGAGACCCAGTACTTC. Amino acid sequence: CASRPGQGRETQYF.

The V and J genes are TRBV15 and TRBJ1-5, with TRBD1 as a possible D gene (5 bases). The length of the CDR3 is 14 residues. The germline V and J ends were trimmed by 0 bases and 6 bases, with 9 bases remaining between them. CDR1 and CDR2 from the germline V gene are LNHNV and YYDKDF (reference sequence). The CDR3 here is CATSRDHRTQPQHF. The CDR3 DNA reads TGTGCCACCAGCAGAGATCACAGGACTCAGCCCCAGCATTTT.

This rearrangement joins TRBV6-5 to TRBJ1-2, with D possibly being TRBD1 (6 bases). Trimming took off 5 bases at V and 6 bases at J, with 16 bases between the two ends. CDR3 length equals 14 residues. The germline CDR1 and CDR2 sequences are MNHEY and SVGAGI. CDR3 in amino acids: CASSPAAPGDGYTF. CDR3 bases: TGTGCCAGCAGTCCCGCGGCGCCAGGGGATGGCTACACCTTC.

This chain links TRBV9 with TRBJ2-1; 7 bases are shared with TRBD1. Trimming removed 4 bases from V and 9 bases from J; junction bases left unmatched: 4. The CDR3 contains 12 residues. The germline gives CDR1 SGDLS, CDR2 YYNGEE. The CDR3: CASSLTGLEQFF. The CDR3, as DNA: TGTGCCAGCAGCTTGACAGGGCTTGAGCAGTTCTTC.

CDR3 coding DNA: TGTGCCAGCAGCCCTCCAGTCGGGACTAGCACAGATACGCAGTATTTT. Translated, it gives CASSPPVGTSTDTQYF. The chain employs TRBV7-9 and TRBJ2-3; tentatively, D is TRBD2 (6 bases). The CDR3 has 16 residues. V dropped 5 bases and J dropped 0 bases, with 15 bases sitting between them. Looked up from germline, CDR1 is SEHNR and CDR2 is FQNEAQ (reference sequence).

The chain carries TRBV28 and TRBJ2-3; no clear D. The CDR3 is 14 amino acids. The germline CDR1 and CDR2 sequences are MDHEN and SYDVKM. V was trimmed by 1 base and J by 8 bases, leaving 13 bases between them. The chain's CDR3 is CASSLYHSLSTQYF. In nucleotides, the CDR3 is TGTGCCAGCAGTTTATACCACAGCCTGAGTACGCAGTATTTT.

The DNA for the CDR3 is TGTGCCAGCAGCCCAGAACGGGGGGCGAAGCGCGAGCAGTACTTC. Translating it yields CASSPERGAKREQYF. V usage is TRBV13 and J usage is TRBJ2-7, with D maybe TRBD2 (7 bases). The length of the CDR3 is 15 residues. The germline V gene encodes CDR1 PRHDT and CDR2 FYEKMQ (reference sequence). Trimming cost V 5 bases and J 6 bases, with 20 bases left between them.

Here the CDR3 reads CSVTGGRTGELFF. The CDR3 region has the DNA TGCAGCGTTACCGGGGGGCGTACCGGGGAGCTGTTTTTT. The V and J genes are TRBV29-1 and TRBJ2-2; possibly TRBD2 for D (7 bases). The CDR3 covers 13 residues. Germline values: CDR1 SQVTM, CDR2 ANQGSEA. V was cut by 5 bases and J by 5 bases, with 12 bases left in between.

This rearrangement joins TRBV20-1 to TRBJ2-1, with D perhaps given as TRBD1 or TRBD2 (5 bases each). The ends were cut back, 5 bases at V and 1 base at J, with 12 bases in the middle. The CDR3 length is 14 residues. Germline V lookup: CDR1 DFQATT, CDR2 SNEGSKA (reference sequence). CDR3 protein: CSAVLEGSYNEQFF. The CDR3 DNA reads TGCAGTGCTGTCCTAGAGGGGTCCTACAATGAGCAGTTCTTC.

The rearrangement links TRBV2 to TRBJ2-2, with D hard to call. Germline assignment: CDR1 SNHLY and CDR2 FYNNEI. V gave up 4 bases and J gave up 4 bases, with 13 bases separating them. The CDR3 covers 15 residues. The chain's CDR3 is CASSVGHRITGELFF. CDR3 coding DNA: TGTGCCAGCAGTGTAGGGCACCGAATCACCGGGGAGCTGTTTTTT.

The chain combines TRBV5-6 with TRBJ2-5; 7 bases match TRBD1. V shed 3 bases and J 10 bases; nucleotides not matched to a gene: 3. The CDR3 length is 11 residues. Germline assignment: CDR1 SGHDT and CDR2 YYEEEE. Here the CDR3 DNA reads TGTGCCAGCAGCTCGGACAGGTTCCAGTACTTC. Its protein is CASSSDRFQYF.

The chain links TRBV30 to TRBJ1-1, with D unresolved. Germline V gene data show CDR1 as GTSNPN and CDR2 as SVGIG (reference sequence). This CDR3 is 12 amino acids long. V lost 1 base and J 0 bases, leaving 3 bases between the germline ends. CDR3 bases: TGTGCCTGGAGTGGATTGAACACTGAAGCTTTCTTT. Amino acids: CAWSGLNTEAFF.

V gene TRBV5-6 combines with J gene TRBJ2-1; D possibly corresponds to TRBD1 (5 bases). This CDR3 is built from 14 residues. V lost 0 bases to trimming and J lost 4 bases, with 8 bases between them. Germline V gene sequence: CDR1 SGHDT, CDR2 YYEEEE. The DNA of the CDR3 is TGTGCCAGCAGCTTGGGAGGACATTACAATGAGCAGTTCTTC. This translates into CASSLGGHYNEQFF.